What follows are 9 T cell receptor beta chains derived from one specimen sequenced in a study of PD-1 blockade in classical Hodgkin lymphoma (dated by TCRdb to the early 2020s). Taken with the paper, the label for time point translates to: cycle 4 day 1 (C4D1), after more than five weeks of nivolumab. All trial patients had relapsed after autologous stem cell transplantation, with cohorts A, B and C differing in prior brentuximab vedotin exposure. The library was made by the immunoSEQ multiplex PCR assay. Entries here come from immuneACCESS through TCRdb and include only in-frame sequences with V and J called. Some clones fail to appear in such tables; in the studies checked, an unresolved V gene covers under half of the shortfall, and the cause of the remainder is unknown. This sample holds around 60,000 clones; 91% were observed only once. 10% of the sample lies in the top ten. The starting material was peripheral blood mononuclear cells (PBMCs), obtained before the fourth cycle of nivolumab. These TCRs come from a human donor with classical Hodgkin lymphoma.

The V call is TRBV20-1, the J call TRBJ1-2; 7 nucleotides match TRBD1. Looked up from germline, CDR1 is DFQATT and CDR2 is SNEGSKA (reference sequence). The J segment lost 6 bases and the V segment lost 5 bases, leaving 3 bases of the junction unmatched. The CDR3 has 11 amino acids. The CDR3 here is CSASGGNGYTF. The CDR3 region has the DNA TGCAGTGCTTCAGGGGGAAATGGCTACACCTTC.

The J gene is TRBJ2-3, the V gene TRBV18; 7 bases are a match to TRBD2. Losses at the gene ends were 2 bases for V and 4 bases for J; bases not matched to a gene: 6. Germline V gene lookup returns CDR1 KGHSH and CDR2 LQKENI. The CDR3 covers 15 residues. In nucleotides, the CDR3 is TGTGCCAGCTCACCATCAGCAGCGGGGCCAGATACGCAGTATTTT. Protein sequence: CASSPSAAGPDTQYF. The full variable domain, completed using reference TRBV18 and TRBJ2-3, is NAGVMQNPRHLVRRRGQEARLRCSPMKGHSHVYWYRQLPEEGLKFMVYLQKENIIDESGMPKERFSAEFPKEGPSILRIQQVVRGDSAAYFCASSPSAAGPDTQYFGPGTRLTVL.

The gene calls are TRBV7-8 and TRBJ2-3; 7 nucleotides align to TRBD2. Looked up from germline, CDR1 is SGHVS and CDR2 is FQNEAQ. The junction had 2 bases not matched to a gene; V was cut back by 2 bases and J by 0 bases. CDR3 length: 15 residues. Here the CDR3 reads CASSLRAGSTDTQYF. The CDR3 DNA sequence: TGTGCCAGCAGCTTACGAGCGGGGAGCACAGATACGCAGTATTTT.

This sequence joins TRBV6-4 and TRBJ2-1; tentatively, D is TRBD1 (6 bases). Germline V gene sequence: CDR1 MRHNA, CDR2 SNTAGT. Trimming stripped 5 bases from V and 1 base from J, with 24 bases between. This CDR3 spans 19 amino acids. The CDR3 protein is CASSPPGGRGVSSYNEQFF. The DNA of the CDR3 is TGTGCCAGCAGTCCCCCTGGGGGCAGGGGTGTGAGTTCCTACAATGAGCAGTTCTTC.

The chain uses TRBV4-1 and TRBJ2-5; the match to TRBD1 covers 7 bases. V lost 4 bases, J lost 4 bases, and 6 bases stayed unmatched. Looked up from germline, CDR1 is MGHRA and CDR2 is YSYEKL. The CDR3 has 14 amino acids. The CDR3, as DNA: TGCGCCAGCAGCCGGACAGGACCGGGAGAGACCCAGTACTTC. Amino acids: CASSRTGPGETQYF.

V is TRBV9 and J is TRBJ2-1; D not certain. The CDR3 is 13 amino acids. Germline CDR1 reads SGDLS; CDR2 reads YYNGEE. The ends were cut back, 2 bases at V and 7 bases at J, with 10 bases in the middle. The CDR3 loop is CASSVPNTNEQFF. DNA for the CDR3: TGTGCCAGCAGCGTCCCCAACACGAATGAGCAGTTCTTC.

The CDR3 sequence is CASSHGTLLNTGELFF. CDR3 coding DNA: TGTGCCAGTAGCCATGGGACACTACTAAACACCGGGGAGCTGTTTTTT. The rearrangement links TRBV19 to TRBJ2-2; maybe TRBD1 (6 bases). V was trimmed by 6 bases and J by 2 bases, leaving 16 bases between them. Germline V gene lookup returns CDR1 LNHDA and CDR2 SQIVND (reference sequence). CDR3 length: 16 residues.

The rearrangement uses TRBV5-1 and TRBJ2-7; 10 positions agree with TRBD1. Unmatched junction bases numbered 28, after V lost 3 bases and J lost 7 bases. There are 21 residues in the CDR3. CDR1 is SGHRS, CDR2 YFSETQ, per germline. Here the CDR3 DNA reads TGCGCCAGCAGCTCACGGCGTTTGGGGACAGGGGTCGGGATCCTAGGTGGAGAGCAGTACTTC. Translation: CASSSRRLGTGVGILGGEQYF. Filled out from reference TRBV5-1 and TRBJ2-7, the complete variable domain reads KAGVTQTPRYLIKTRGQQVTLSCSPISGHRSVSWYQQTPGQGLQFLFEYFSETQRNKGNFPGRFSGRQFSNSRSEMNVSTLELGDSALYLCASSSRRLGTGVGILGGEQYFGPGTRLTVT.

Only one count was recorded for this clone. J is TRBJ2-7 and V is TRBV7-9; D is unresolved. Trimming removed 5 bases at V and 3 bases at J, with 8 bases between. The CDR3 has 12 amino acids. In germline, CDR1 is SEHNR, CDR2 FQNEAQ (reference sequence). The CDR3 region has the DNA TGTGCCAGCAGCAGCAAGGTCTACGAGCAGTACTTC. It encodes CASSSKVYEQYF.